The 14 T cell receptor beta chains below all came from one sample that was sequenced in a study of blood T cell repertoires in COVID-19. Generated by immunoSEQ multiplex PCR, the TCRdb table keeps only in-frame clones and is missing some. The table includes 150,000 to 200,000 clones, approximately 84% detected once. The sequenced material came from peripheral blood. These receptors all stem from a woman at least 80 years old with acute or convalescent COVID-19.

This chain connects TRBV23-1 to TRBJ1-2; D is unclear. TRBV23-1 is identified as an open reading frame with a role that is uncertain. CDR3 length equals 18 residues. The V gene lost 2 bases and the J gene lost 0 bases, with 19 bases spanning the gap. The CDR3 loop reads CASSQREVHVSANYGYTF. In DNA, the CDR3 is TGCGCCAGCAGTCAAAGGGAGGTCCATGTTTCTGCTAACTATGGCTACACCTTC.

V usage is TRBV11-2 and J usage is TRBJ2-1; 10 positions match TRBD2. After removal of 5 bases from V and 9 bases from J, the junction contained 16 bases not matched to a gene. CDR1 and CDR2 (germline): SGHAT, FQNNGV. This CDR3 spans 17 amino acids. The CDR3 DNA reads TGTGCCAGCAGCCAAGCCTCGGCTAGCGGGAGAGAGGGTGAGCAGTTCTTC. It is translated as CASSQASASGREGEQFF.

The rearrangement links TRBV6-2 or TRBV6-3 to TRBJ2-7; 9 bases match TRBD1. Looked up from germline, CDR1 is MNHEY and CDR2 is SVGEGT. This CDR3 has 15 residues. The trim removed 0 bases at V and 4 bases at J, leaving 4 bases unmatched. CDR3 nucleotide sequence: TGTGCCAGCAGTTACTCCCCGGGACAGGGATACGAGCAGTACTTC. Translation gives CASSYSPGQGYEQYF.

The chain links TRBV6-6 to TRBJ1-1; 7 positions agree with TRBD1. The CDR3 extends over 11 amino acids. Germline CDR1 reads MNHNY; CDR2 reads SVGAGI (reference sequence). The V gene end was trimmed by 4 bases and the J gene end by 11 bases; junction bases not matched to a gene: 4. The CDR3 reads CASSSAGGAFF. The CDR3 DNA reads TGTGCCAGCAGTTCAGCAGGGGGGGCTTTCTTT.

V usage is TRBV7-2 and J usage is TRBJ2-4; 7 nucleotides line up with TRBD2. V trimming: 5 bases; J trimming: 1 base; junction bases outside the gene matches: 5. CDR3 length equals 15 residues. Per the germline V gene, CDR1 is SGHTA and CDR2 is FQGNSA. CDR3 DNA: TGTGCCAGCAGCCGTCGACTAGCTGCCAAAAACATTCAGTACTTC. This sequence encodes CASSRRLAAKNIQYF.

This chain connects TRBV5-6 to TRBJ1-2; unclear D gene. Germline CDR1 SGHDT, CDR2 YYEEEE. The CDR3 loop spans 14 amino acids. V shed 2 bases and J shed 8 bases, with 16 bases lying between them. The CDR3 region has the DNA TGTGCCAGCAGCTTATGGCCCCCTGCAAAGGGCTACACCTTC. It specifies CASSLWPPAKGYTF.

The rearrangement joins TRBV11-3 to TRBJ1-1; TRBD1 aligns across 8 bases. Germline V gives CDR1 SGHNT, CDR2 YENEEA. This CDR3 is built from 15 residues. V dropped 1 base and J dropped 1; count of bases not matched to a gene: 2. CDR3 nucleotides: TGTGCCAGCAGCTTAGGGACAGGGCCGAACACTGAAGCTTTCTTT. It translates to CASSLGTGPNTEAFF. Supplemented by reference TRBV11-3 and TRBJ1-1, the full variable domain reads EAGVVQSPRYKIIEKKQPVAFWCNPISGHNTLYWYLQNLGQGPELLIRYENEEAVDDSQLPKDRFSAERLKGVDSTLKIQPAELGDSAVYLCASSLGTGPNTEAFFGQGTRLTVV.

This clone was counted once. V gene TRBV6-5 combines with J gene TRBJ2-1, with unresolved D. V lost 6 bases to trimming and J lost 0 bases, with 6 bases between them. Per the germline V gene, CDR1 is MNHEY and CDR2 is SVGAGI. This CDR3 is 13 amino acids long. The CDR3: CASRVSSYNEQFF. CDR3 nucleotide sequence: TGTGCCAGCAGGGTGAGCTCCTACAATGAGCAGTTCTTC.

In this sample, this clone turned up once. The V gene is TRBV7-2, the J gene TRBJ2-3, with 11 bases matching TRBD2. In germline, CDR1 is SGHTA, CDR2 FQGNSA. This CDR3 comprises 17 residues. Losses at the gene ends were 3 bases for V and 5 bases for J; bases not matched to a gene: 10. The CDR3 reads CASSFRGLAGRQDTQYF. Written as DNA, the CDR3 is TGTGCCAGCAGCTTCCGTGGACTAGCGGGTCGTCAAGATACGCAGTATTTT. Supplemented by reference TRBV7-2 and TRBJ2-3, the full variable domain reads GAGVSQSPSNKVTEKGKDVELRCDPISGHTALYWYRQSLGQGLEFLIYFQGNSAPDKSGLPSDRFSAERTGGSVSTLTIQRTQQEDSAVYLCASSFRGLAGRQDTQYFGPGTRLTVL.

The chain uses TRBV6-5 and TRBJ2-6, with D maybe TRBD1 (6 bases). V shed 10 bases and J shed 0 bases, with 13 bases lying between them. The CDR3 length is 15 residues. Germline-derived CDR1 and CDR2 are MNHEY and SVGAGI. CDR3 residues: CATGTPSSGANVLTF. As DNA, the CDR3 is TGTGCCACCGGGACACCGAGCTCTGGGGCCAACGTCCTGACTTTC.

The genes are TRBV29-1 and TRBJ2-7, with D possibly TRBD1 on 6 matching bases. The germline V gene encodes CDR1 SQVTM and CDR2 ANQGSEA. CDR3 size: 12 residues. Trimming cost V 7 bases and J 6 bases, with 16 bases left between them. The CDR3 sequence is CSADSTRGEQYF. The CDR3 DNA follows: TGCAGCGCCGACAGTACCAGGGGCGAGCAGTACTTC.

This chain joins TRBV27 and TRBJ2-1, with 10 bases matching TRBD2. The germline gives CDR1 MNHEY, CDR2 SMNVEV (reference sequence). V was clipped by 7 bases and J by 2 bases; unmatched bases: 5. CDR3 length equals 15 residues. The CDR3: CASNLAGAAYNEQFF. In DNA, the CDR3 is TGTGCCAGCAACCTAGCGGGAGCGGCCTACAATGAGCAGTTCTTC.

J is TRBJ2-5 and V is TRBV30; the D gene is possibly TRBD1 (6 bases). CDR1 and CDR2 (germline): GTSNPN, SVGIG (reference sequence). The CDR3 extends over 15 amino acids. The V end was cut by 1 base, the J end by 7 bases, with 19 bases between. The CDR3 loop is CAWSGGSRLGGTQYF. The CDR3 DNA follows: TGTGCCTGGAGTGGGGGGTCTCGCCTAGGGGGGACCCAGTACTTC.

The chain recombines TRBV6-5 with TRBJ1-3; D might be TRBD1 (6 bases). Germline V lookup: CDR1 MNHEY, CDR2 SVGAGI. The CDR3 has 15 residues. Trimming took 8 bases from V and 2 from J, leaving 16 bases between them. DNA of the CDR3: TGTGCCAGCGGCGGGGGCCTGGTGACTGGAAACACCATATATTTT. Translating it yields CASGGGLVTGNTIYF.